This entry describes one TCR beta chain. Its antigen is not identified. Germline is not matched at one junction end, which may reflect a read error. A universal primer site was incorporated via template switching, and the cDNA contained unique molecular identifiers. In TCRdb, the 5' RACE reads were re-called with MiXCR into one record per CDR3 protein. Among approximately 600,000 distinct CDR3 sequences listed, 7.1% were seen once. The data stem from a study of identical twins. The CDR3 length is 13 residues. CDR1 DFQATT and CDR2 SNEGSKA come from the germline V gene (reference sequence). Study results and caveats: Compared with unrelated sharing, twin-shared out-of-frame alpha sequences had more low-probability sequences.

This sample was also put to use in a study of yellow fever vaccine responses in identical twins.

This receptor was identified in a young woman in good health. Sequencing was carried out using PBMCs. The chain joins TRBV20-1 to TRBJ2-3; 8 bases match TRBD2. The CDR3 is CSARRTSRDTQYF. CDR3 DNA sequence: TGCAGTGCTCGCAGGACTAGCAGAGATACGCAGTATTTT.